These T cell receptor beta chains were read from a single sample in a study of blood T cells in healthy people across ages. From the 5' RACE reads, TCRdb called clonotypes with MiXCR, one entry per CDR3 protein. Of over 600,000 distinct CDR3 sequences in the sample, 35% to 50% were seen once. Sequencing was carried out using blood. The receptors derive from a man older than 75 in good health. Each CDR3 is given with its conserved first and last residue. D genes are given only for firm matches. Where a row states a size, it is once, few, many or the class of an expanded clone; other rows omit it.

d_gene,j_gene,abundance,v_gene,CDR3aa,CDR3nt
-,TRBJ1-1,-,TRBV12-3/TRBV12-4,CASSLLGYSEAFF,TGTGCCAGCAGTTTACTGGGATACTCTGAAGCTTTCTTT
-,TRBJ2-1,-,TRBV20-1,CSASLGRADNEQFF,TGCAGTGCTAGTTTGGGACGGGCCGACAATGAGCAGTTCTTC
-,TRBJ1-1,-,TRBV20-1,CSARDPRTDMNTEAFF,TGCAGTGCTAGAGACCCCCGGACAGACATGAACACTGAAGCTTTCTTT
-,TRBJ1-2,few,TRBV12-3/TRBV12-4,CASSLRIGDRNYGYTF,TGTGCCAGCAGTTTACGTATTGGAGACAGGAACTATGGCTACACCTTC
-,TRBJ1-6,-,TRBV11-2,CASSLGRSSPLHF,TGTGCCAGCAGCTTAGGCAGGTCCTCACCCCTCCACTTT
-,TRBJ2-2,few,TRBV12-3/TRBV12-4,CASSLDSVYTGELFF,TGTGCCAGCAGCCTTGACAGCGTGTACACCGGGGAGCTGTTTTTT
-,TRBJ2-2,-,TRBV10-3,CAIGRPNTGELFF,TGTGCCATCGGGCGGCCGAACACCGGGGAGCTGTTTTTT
-,TRBJ2-2,-,TRBV28,CATQQANTGELFF,TGTGCCACCCAACAGGCGAACACCGGGGAGCTGTTTTTT
-,TRBJ1-2,-,TRBV2,CASSEALYSTGGYTF,TGTGCCAGCAGTGAAGCGCTTTATTCGACTGGGGGCTACACCTTC
TRBD1,TRBJ1-5,-,TRBV3-1,CASSQGTGLLNQPQHF,TGTGCCAGCAGCCAGGGGACAGGACTACTCAATCAGCCCCAGCATTTT
-,TRBJ2-7,once,TRBV2,CASSPPFLPEQYF,TGTGCCAGCAGTCCCCCGTTTCTGCCCGAGCAGTACTTC
-,TRBJ2-1,-,TRBV20-1,CSAEDINTEVNEQFF,TGCAGTGCAGAAGATATCAACACGGAGGTCAATGAGCAGTTCTTC
-,TRBJ1-3,-,TRBV7-3,CASSLSFGAGNTIYF,TGTGCCAGCAGCTTAAGTTTCGGCGCTGGAAACACCATATATTTT
TRBD2,TRBJ2-1,-,TRBV29-1,CSIRLAGASSYNEQFF,TGCAGCATCAGACTAGCGGGGGCGAGCTCCTACAATGAGCAGTTCTTC
TRBD2,TRBJ2-1,few,TRBV28,CASTAGLAGGWVVEQFF,TGTGCCAGCACCGCCGGACTAGCGGGAGGGTGGGTGGTTGAGCAGTTCTTC
TRBD1,TRBJ1-1,many,TRBV5-1,CASSPSQPGQGIFGAFF,TGCGCCAGCAGCCCGTCTCAGCCGGGACAGGGGATTTTTGGAGCTTTCTTT
-,TRBJ1-2,-,TRBV15,CATSREFGATGGYTF,TGTGCCACCAGCAGAGAATTCGGGGCGACCGGAGGCTACACCTTC
-,TRBJ2-7,-,TRBV5-1,CASSLDSPTYYEQYF,TGCGCCAGCAGCTTGGACAGCCCTACCTACTACGAGCAGTACTTC
-,TRBJ2-7,-,TRBV20-1,CSAINPGRYEQYF,TGCAGTGCTATAAATCCCGGGAGATACGAGCAGTACTTC
TRBD1,TRBJ1-2,-,TRBV10-3,CATKGQGDNYGHTF,TGTGCCACCAAGGGACAGGGGGATAACTATGGCCACACCTTC
TRBD2,TRBJ2-3,-,TRBV6-6,CASRGTSGAGEDTQYF,TGTGCCAGCAGGGGGACTAGCGGGGCCGGGGAAGATACGCAGTATTTT
-,TRBJ1-1,few,TRBV6-1,CASRYITEAFF,TGTGCCAGCAGGTACATCACTGAAGCTTTCTTT
-,TRBJ2-3,-,TRBV6-1,CASSEGMLFSTDTQYF,TGTGCCAGCAGTGAAGGCATGCTATTTAGCACAGATACGCAGTATTTT
TRBD2,TRBJ2-2,-,TRBV9,CASSEKTGGVNTGELFF,TGTGCCAGCAGCGAGAAGACGGGGGGAGTGAACACCGGGGAGCTGTTTTTT
TRBD2,TRBJ2-7,few,TRBV12-3/TRBV12-4,CASSLTSVSYEQYF,TGTGCCAGCAGTTTAACTAGCGTTTCCTACGAGCAGTACTTC
-,TRBJ2-3,few,TRBV7-3,CASSLNFRTDTQYF,TGTGCCAGCAGCTTAAACTTCCGAACAGATACGCAGTATTTT
TRBD2,TRBJ2-7,-,TRBV27,CASSLTRTSRSYEQYF,TGTGCCAGCAGTTTAACCAGGACTAGCAGATCCTACGAGCAGTACTTC
-,TRBJ2-1,-,TRBV5-1,CASSGDTGNEQFF,TGCGCCAGCAGCGGAGACACCGGCAATGAGCAGTTCTTC
TRBD1,TRBJ2-7,few,TRBV12-3/TRBV12-4,CASSLQLGTGESYEQYF,TGTGCCAGCAGTTTACAACTCGGTACAGGGGAATCCTACGAGCAGTACTTC
-,TRBJ1-3,-,TRBV29-1,CSVGGDTLYF,TGCAGCGTCGGTGGTGACACCCTATATTTT
-,TRBJ2-7,-,TRBV29-1,CSVRNGGSPVSEQYF,TGCAGCGTTCGGAACGGAGGGTCCCCGGTTTCCGAGCAGTACTTC
-,TRBJ2-7,many,TRBV9,CASSASPDSYAEQYF,TGTGCCAGCAGCGCATCCCCGGACAGTTACGCCGAGCAGTACTTC
-,TRBJ1-1,-,TRBV5-1,CASSPQGPHTEAFF,TGCGCCAGCAGCCCCCAGGGGCCGCACACTGAAGCTTTCTTT
-,TRBJ2-1,-,TRBV10-1,CASSEYGRSNEQFF,TGCGCCAGCAGTGAGTATGGACGAAGCAATGAGCAGTTCTTC
TRBD1,TRBJ2-2,few,TRBV5-1,CASSLTGDKDTGELFF,TGCGCCAGCAGCTTAACAGGGGATAAAGACACCGGGGAGCTGTTTTTT
TRBD1,TRBJ2-7,-,TRBV20-1,CSAGKRQGLDYGQYF,TGCAGTGCTGGTAAAAGACAGGGGCTGGATTACGGGCAGTACTTC
TRBD1,TRBJ1-2,-,TRBV12-3/TRBV12-4,CASTPTGDTEGYTF,TGTGCCAGCACCCCGACAGGGGACACGGAAGGCTACACCTTC
-,TRBJ2-1,-,TRBV6-6,CASSNGDGESYNEQFF,TGTGCCAGCAGTAACGGGGACGGGGAGTCCTACAATGAGCAGTTCTTC
-,TRBJ2-5,-,TRBV25-1,CASSPGVDEQYF,TGTGCCAGCAGTCCCGGAGTGGATGAGCAGTACTTC
-,TRBJ2-5,-,TRBV7-2,CASSLGTQIGTQYF,TGTGCCAGCAGCTTAGGTACCCAGATTGGGACTCAGTACTTC
-,TRBJ2-1,once,TRBV24-1,CATSEFVGKGAEQFF,TGTGCCACCAGTGAATTTGTAGGGAAAGGGGCTGAGCAGTTCTTC
TRBD1,TRBJ1-2,-,TRBV5-5,CASSGAGQGSVGRGYTF,TGTGCCAGCAGCGGCGCAGGACAGGGGTCGGTCGGCCGTGGCTACACCTTC
TRBD2,TRBJ2-5,few,TRBV13,CASSATSGQETQYF,TGTGCCAGCAGCGCCACTAGCGGGCAAGAGACCCAGTACTTC
TRBD1,TRBJ2-1,-,TRBV5-1,CASSRGQGAHNEQFF,TGCGCCAGCAGCAGAGGACAGGGGGCCCACAATGAGCAGTTCTTC
TRBD2,TRBJ2-4,-,TRBV29-1,CSVAGTSGTNGNSQYF,TGCAGCGTTGCCGGGACTAGCGGGACTAACGGAAACAGTCAGTACTTC
-,TRBJ2-1,-,TRBV20-1,CSERGNNEQFF,TGCAGTGAGCGTGGTAACAATGAGCAGTTCTTC
-,TRBJ1-6,once,TRBV5-1,CASSLAAGAENSPLHF,TGCGCCAGCAGCTTGGCCGCGGGGGCGGAAAATTCACCCCTCCACTTT
-,TRBJ2-7,few,TRBV29-1,CSVVPGYEQYF,TGCAGCGTAGTCCCGGGCTATGAGCAGTACTTC
-,TRBJ2-1,few,TRBV5-1,CASSWWGNEQFF,TGCGCCAGCAGCTGGTGGGGCAATGAGCAGTTCTTC
-,TRBJ2-7,once,TRBV7-2,CASQSVLGNEQYF,TGTGCCAGCCAATCGGTCCTAGGCAATGAGCAGTACTTC
-,TRBJ2-1,-,TRBV7-9,CASSLEAGYTYDEQFF,TGTGCCAGCAGCCTAGAAGCGGGTTACACGTACGATGAGCAGTTCTTC
TRBD1,TRBJ2-5,-,TRBV5-1,CASSFRDRGAQETQYF,TGCGCCAGCAGCTTTAGGGACAGGGGTGCCCAAGAGACCCAGTACTTC
-,TRBJ2-7,-,TRBV7-9,CASSLLPGSSYNEQYF,TGTGCCAGCAGCTTACTTCCAGGCAGCTCCTACAATGAGCAGTACTTC
-,TRBJ2-7,few,TRBV7-9,CASSPPLGNEQYF,TGTGCCAGCAGCCCCCCTCTGGGTAACGAGCAGTACTTC